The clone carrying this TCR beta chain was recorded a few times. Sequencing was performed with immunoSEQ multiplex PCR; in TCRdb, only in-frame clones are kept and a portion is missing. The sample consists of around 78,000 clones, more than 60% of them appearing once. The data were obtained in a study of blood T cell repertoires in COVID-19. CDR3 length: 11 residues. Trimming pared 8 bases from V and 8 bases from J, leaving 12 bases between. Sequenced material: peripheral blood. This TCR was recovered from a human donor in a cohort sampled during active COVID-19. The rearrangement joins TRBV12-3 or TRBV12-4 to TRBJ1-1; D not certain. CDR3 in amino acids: CASVRRGEAFF. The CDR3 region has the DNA TGTGCCAGCGTACGACGGGGAGAAGCTTTCTTT.